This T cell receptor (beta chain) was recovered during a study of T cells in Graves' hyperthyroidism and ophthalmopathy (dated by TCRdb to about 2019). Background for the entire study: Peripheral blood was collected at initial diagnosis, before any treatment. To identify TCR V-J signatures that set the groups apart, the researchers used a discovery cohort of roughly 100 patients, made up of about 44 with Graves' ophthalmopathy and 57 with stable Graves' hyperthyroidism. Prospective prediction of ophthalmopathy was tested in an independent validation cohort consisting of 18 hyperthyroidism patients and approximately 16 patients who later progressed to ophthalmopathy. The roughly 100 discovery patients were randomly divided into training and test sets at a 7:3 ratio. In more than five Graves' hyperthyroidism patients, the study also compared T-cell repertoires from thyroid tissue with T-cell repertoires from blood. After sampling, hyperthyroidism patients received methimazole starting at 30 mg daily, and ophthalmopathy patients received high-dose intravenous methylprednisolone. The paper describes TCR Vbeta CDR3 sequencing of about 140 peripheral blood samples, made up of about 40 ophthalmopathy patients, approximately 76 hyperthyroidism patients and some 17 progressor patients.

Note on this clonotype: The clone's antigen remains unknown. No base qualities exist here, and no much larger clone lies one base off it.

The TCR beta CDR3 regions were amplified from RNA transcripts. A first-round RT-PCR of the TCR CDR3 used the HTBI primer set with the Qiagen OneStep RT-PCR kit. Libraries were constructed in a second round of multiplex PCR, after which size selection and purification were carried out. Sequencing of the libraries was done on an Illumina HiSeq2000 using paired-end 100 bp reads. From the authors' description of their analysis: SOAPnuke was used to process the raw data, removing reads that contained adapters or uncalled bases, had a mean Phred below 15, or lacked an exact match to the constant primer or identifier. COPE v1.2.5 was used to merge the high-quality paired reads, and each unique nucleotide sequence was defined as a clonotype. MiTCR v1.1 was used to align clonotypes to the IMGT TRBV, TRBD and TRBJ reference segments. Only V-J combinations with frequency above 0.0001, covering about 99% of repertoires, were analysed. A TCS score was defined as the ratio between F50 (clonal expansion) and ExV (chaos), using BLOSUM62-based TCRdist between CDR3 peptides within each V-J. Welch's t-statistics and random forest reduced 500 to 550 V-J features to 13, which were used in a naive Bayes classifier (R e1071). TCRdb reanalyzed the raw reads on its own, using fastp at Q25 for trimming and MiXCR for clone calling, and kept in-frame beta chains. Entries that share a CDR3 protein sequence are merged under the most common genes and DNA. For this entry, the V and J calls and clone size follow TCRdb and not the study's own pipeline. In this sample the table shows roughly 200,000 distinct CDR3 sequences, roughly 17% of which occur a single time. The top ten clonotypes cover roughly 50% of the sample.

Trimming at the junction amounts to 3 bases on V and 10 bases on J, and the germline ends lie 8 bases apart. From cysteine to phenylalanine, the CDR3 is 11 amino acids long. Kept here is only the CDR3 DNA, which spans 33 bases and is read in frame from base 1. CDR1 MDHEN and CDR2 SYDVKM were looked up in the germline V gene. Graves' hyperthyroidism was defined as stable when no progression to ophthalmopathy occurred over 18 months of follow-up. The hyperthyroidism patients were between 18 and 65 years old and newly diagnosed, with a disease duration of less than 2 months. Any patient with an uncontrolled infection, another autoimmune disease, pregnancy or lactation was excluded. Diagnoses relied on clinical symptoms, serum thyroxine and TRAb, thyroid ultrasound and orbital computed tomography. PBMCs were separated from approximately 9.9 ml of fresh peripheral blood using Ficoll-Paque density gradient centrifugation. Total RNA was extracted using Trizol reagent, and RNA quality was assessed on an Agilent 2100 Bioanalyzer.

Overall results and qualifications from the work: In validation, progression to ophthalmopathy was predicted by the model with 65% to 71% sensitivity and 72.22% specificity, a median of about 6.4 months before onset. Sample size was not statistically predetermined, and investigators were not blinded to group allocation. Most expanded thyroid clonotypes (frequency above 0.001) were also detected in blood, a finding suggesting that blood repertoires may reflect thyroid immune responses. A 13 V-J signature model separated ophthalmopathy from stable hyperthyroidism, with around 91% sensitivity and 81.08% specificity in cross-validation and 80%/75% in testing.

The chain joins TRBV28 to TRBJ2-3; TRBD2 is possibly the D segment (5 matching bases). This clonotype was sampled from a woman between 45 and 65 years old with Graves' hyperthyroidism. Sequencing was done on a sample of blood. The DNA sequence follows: TGTGCCAGCAGTTTGGAGGATGCGCAGTATTTT. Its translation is CASSLEDAQYF.